This T cell receptor beta chain came from a study of T cell responses to AZD1222 COVID-19 vaccine. Of note for this clone: The antigen is unknown.

The ends were cut back, 7 bases at V and 8 bases at J, with 18 bases in the middle. The length of the CDR3 is 13 residues. Per the germline V gene, CDR1 is SNHLY and CDR2 is FYNNEI. Points from the study as a whole: The study found vaccine-associated CD4 TCRs spanning spike, dominant at 160-218 and 743-854. Clonal diversity was possibly underestimated, and the donors were mostly white British, with more females. Sampled repertoires all dated from after the peak T cell response. Targeting of unmutated variant regions was reportedly seen in nearly half of spike-specific TCRs.

Generated by immunoSEQ multiplex PCR, the TCRdb table keeps only in-frame clones and is missing some. The table shows about 150,000 clones, with roughly nine tenths occurring only once. The sequencing used peripheral blood, collected on day 0 of AZD1222 vaccination. The chain combines TRBV2 with TRBJ2-7, with D unresolved. The sequence derives from an adult in good health. The CDR3 coding sequence is TGTGCCAGCACCTCAAACACGAAGGAACAGCAGTACTTC. It specifies CASTSNTKEQQYF.